The 13 T cell receptor beta chains presented below share a single source sample, sequenced in a study of blood T cell repertoires in COVID-19. The assay was immunoSEQ multiplex PCR, and TCRdb's table has in-frame clones only and misses some. The sample shows about 300,000 clones, around 88% of them seen only once. The sequencing input was peripheral blood. The receptors here all came from a woman in her twenties or thirties with COVID-19, enrolled during active disease.

CDR3 amino acids: CASSLGTVFPQYF. For the CDR3, the DNA is TGTGCCAGCAGCTTAGGGACAGTGTTTCCGCAGTACTTC. V usage is TRBV13 and J usage is TRBJ2-7; D may be TRBD1 (5 bases). In germline, CDR1 is PRHDT, CDR2 FYEKMQ (reference sequence). Trimming pared 0 bases from V and 9 bases from J, leaving 12 bases between. This CDR3 has 13 residues.

The V call is TRBV28, the J call TRBJ1-6, with D maybe TRBD1 (6 bases). The CDR3 runs 14 residues. The ends were cut back, 10 bases at V and 14 bases at J, with 24 bases in the middle. Germline CDR1 MDHEN, CDR2 SYDVKM. The CDR3 protein is CATSPGGPSEALHF. CDR3 nucleotides: TGTGCCACCTCCCCGGGGGGCCCAAGTGAGGCCCTCCACTTT.

The CDR3 reads CAWSPRTGIHEQFF. For the CDR3, the DNA is TGTGCCTGGAGCCCCCGGACAGGGATCCATGAGCAGTTCTTC. The chain has TRBV30 and TRBJ2-1; TRBD1 matches 8 bases. Germline assignment: CDR1 GTSNPN and CDR2 SVGIG (reference sequence). The J segment lost 8 bases and the V segment lost 3 bases, leaving 9 bases of the junction unmatched. The CDR3 sequence is 14 residues long.

The genes are TRBV28 and TRBJ2-1; TRBD1 matches 8 bases. The CDR3 is 13 amino acids. V trimming: 6 bases; J trimming: 8 bases; junction bases outside the gene matches: 6. Germline V lookup: CDR1 MDHEN, CDR2 SYDVKM. In nucleotides, the CDR3 is TGTGCCAGCAGACCGCTGACAGGGGATGAGCAGTTCTTC. This sequence encodes CASRPLTGDEQFF.

V and J are TRBV7-2 and TRBJ2-5; tentatively, D is TRBD2 (6 bases). Trimming shortened V by 0 bases and J by 3 bases, and 8 bases separated the two germline ends. This CDR3 comprises 14 residues. Germline V CDR1 and CDR2: SGHTA, FQGNSA. The CDR3 nucleotides read TGTGCCAGCAGCTTAGCGGGGGGAAAAGAGACCCAGTACTTC. It codes for CASSLAGGKETQYF.

This clone was counted a single time. The chain has TRBV9 and TRBJ2-7; 11 bases match TRBD1. J was trimmed by 6 bases and V by 3 bases; bases with no gene match: 8. CDR3 length: 15 residues. Germline V gene data show CDR1 as SGDLS and CDR2 as YYNGEE. The CDR3: CASSAQTGTGGEQYF. The CDR3 DNA reads TGTGCCAGCAGCGCCCAGACCGGGACAGGGGGCGAGCAGTACTTC.

The J gene is TRBJ1-5, the V gene TRBV28; maybe TRBD1 (6 bases). Germline V gene sequence: CDR1 MDHEN, CDR2 SYDVKM. This CDR3 is 15 amino acids long. Trimming cost V 6 bases and J 2 bases, with 14 bases left between them. The DNA for the CDR3 is TGTGCCAGCAGAGACTCCAGGGGCGGCAATCAGCCCCAGCATTTT. It codes for CASRDSRGGNQPQHF. Variable domain in full (rest from reference TRBV28 and TRBJ1-5): DVKVTQSSRYLVKRTGEKVFLECVQDMDHENMFWYRQDPGLGLRLIYFSYDVKMKEKGDIPEGYSVSREKKERFSLILESASTNQTSMYLCASRDSRGGNQPQHFGDGTRLSIL.

This rearrangement joins TRBV14 to TRBJ2-3, with TRBD2 as a possible D gene (5 bases). Germline CDR1 and CDR2: SGHDN and FVKESK. Trimming took 2 bases from V and 1 from J, leaving 10 bases between them. This CDR3 has 15 residues. The CDR3 protein is CASSQRDYRTDTQYF. CDR3 in DNA: TGTGCCAGCAGCCAAAGAGACTACCGCACAGATACGCAGTATTTT.

The CDR3 loop is CASSVDRIPNYGYTF. The CDR3 DNA reads as TGTGCCAGCAGCGTTGACAGGATACCTAACTATGGCTACACCTTC. The chain carries TRBV7-8 and TRBJ1-2, with D possibly TRBD1 on 6 matching bases. This CDR3 is built from 15 residues. The V gene's germline CDR1 is SGHVS and CDR2 FQNEAQ. Trimming pared 5 bases from V and 0 bases from J, leaving 13 bases between.

J is TRBJ2-1 and V is TRBV5-1; 8 bases match TRBD1. V shed 4 bases, J shed 5 bases, and the junction held 5 bases outside the gene matches. CDR1 SGHRS and CDR2 YFSETQ come from the germline V gene. The CDR3 is 14 amino acids. The CDR3 sequence is CASSVTGADNEQFF. The CDR3 coding sequence is TGCGCCAGCAGCGTGACAGGGGCGGACAATGAGCAGTTCTTC.

The chain joins TRBV7-2 to TRBJ2-5, with 8 bases lining up with TRBD2. Unmatched junction bases numbered 3, after V lost 2 bases and J lost 1 base. This CDR3 spans 15 amino acids. CDR1 is SGHTA, CDR2 FQGNSA, per germline. The CDR3 is CASSLTSGLQETQYF. The DNA for the CDR3 is TGTGCCAGCAGCTTAACTAGCGGTCTCCAAGAGACCCAGTACTTC.

V is TRBV27 and J is TRBJ2-1; 8 bases match TRBD1. Looked up from germline, CDR1 is MNHEY and CDR2 is SMNVEV (reference sequence). V lost 7 bases to trimming and J lost 5 bases; unmatched junction nucleotides: 13. The CDR3 covers 16 residues. CDR3 sequence (DNA): TGTGCCAGCAAAGAAGGGCCTGGACAGGGCCACAATGAGCAGTTCTTC. It translates to CASKEGPGQGHNEQFF.

The V call is TRBV6-4, the J call TRBJ2-1; a possible D gene is TRBD2 (5 bases). V lost 5 bases to trimming and J lost 8 bases, with 13 bases between them. The CDR3 consists of 13 residues. Germline V gives CDR1 MRHNA, CDR2 SNTAGT. CDR3 nucleotides: TGTGCCAGCAGTAGGGAAGCGCGGGATGAGCAGTTCTTC. It codes for CASSREARDEQFF.